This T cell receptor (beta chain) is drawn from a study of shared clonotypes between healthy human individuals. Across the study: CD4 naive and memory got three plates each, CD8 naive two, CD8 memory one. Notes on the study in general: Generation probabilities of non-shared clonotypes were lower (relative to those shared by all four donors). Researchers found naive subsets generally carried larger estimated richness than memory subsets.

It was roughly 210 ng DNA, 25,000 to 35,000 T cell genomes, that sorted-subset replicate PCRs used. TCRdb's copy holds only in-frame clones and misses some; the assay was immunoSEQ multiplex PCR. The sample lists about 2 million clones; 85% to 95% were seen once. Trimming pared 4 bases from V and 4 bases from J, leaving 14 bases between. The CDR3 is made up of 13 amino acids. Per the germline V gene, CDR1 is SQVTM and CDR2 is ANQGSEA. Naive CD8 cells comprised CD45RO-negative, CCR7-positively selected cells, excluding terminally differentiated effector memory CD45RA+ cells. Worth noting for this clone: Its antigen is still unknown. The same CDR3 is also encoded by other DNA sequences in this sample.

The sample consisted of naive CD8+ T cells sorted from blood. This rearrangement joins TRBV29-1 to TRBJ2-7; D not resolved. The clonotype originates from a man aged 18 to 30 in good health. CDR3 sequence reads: CSVVGQNSYEQYF. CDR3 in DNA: TGCAGCGTTGTTGGGCAGAACTCATACGAGCAGTACTTC.